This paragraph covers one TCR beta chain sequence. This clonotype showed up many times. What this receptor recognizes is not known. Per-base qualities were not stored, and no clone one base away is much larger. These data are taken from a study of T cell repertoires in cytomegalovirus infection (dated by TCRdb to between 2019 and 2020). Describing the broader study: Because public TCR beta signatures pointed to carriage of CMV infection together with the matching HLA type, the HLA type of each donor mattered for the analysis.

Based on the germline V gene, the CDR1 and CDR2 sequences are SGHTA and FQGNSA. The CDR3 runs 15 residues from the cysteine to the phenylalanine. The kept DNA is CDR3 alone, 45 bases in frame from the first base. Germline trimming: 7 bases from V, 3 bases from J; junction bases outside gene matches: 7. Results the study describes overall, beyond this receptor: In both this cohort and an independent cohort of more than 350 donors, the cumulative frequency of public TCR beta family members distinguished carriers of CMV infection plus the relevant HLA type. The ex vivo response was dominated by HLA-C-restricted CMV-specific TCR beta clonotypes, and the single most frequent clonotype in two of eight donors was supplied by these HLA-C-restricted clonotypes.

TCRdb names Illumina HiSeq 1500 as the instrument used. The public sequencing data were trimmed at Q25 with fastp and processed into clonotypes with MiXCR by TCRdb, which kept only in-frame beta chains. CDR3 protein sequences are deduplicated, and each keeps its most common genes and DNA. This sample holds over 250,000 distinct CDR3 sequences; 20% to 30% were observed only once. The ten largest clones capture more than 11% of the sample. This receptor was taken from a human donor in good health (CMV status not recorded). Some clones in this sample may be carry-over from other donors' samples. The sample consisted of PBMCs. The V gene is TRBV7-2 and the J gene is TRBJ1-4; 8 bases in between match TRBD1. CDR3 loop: CASMRTGSANEKLFF. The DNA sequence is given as TGTGCCAGCATGAGGACAGGGTCTGCTAATGAAAAACTGTTTTTT.